This is a list of T cell receptor beta chains from one sample in a study of blood T cell repertoires in COVID-19. TCRdb keeps only in-frame clones here, not all; method: immunoSEQ multiplex PCR. The sample contains approximately 72,000 clones, less than 90% of which appear only once. Sequences were obtained from peripheral blood. The origin of the receptors is a man between 50 and 59 years old with active COVID-19. Both conserved end residues are part of each CDR3. Each record gives: J gene, clone size, V gene, D gene, CDR3 DNA, CDR3 protein. D genes are given only for firm matches. Part of the rows lack a size; the others show once, few, many or a class for expanded clones.

>TRBJ1-6|.|TRBV10-3|.
TGTGCCATCAGTGAGCTTAGCCGGGGAGGTTCACCCCTCCACTTT
CAISELSRGGSPLHF
>TRBJ1-6|.|TRBV5-8|.
TGTGCCAGCAGCCGGACACAAACTAATTCACCCCTCCACTTT
CASSRTQTNSPLHF
>TRBJ1-5|once|TRBV12-5|TRBD1
TGTGCTAGTGGTATGGGCAGGGGGGGCAATCAGCCCCAGCATTTT
CASGMGRGGNQPQHF
>TRBJ2-2|.|TRBV9|TRBD2
TGTGCCAGCAGCGTAGACGCGGGGGGGGTCACCGGGGAGCTGTTTTTT
CASSVDAGGVTGELFF
>TRBJ1-6|.|TRBV9|.
TGTGCCAGCAGCGTAGTCTCGAATTCACCCCTCCACTTT
CASSVVSNSPLHF
>TRBJ2-7|.|TRBV7-6|TRBD2
TGTGCCAGCAGCCCCCTGTCTAGCGGCTACTACGAGCAGTACTTC
CASSPLSSGYYEQYF
>TRBJ1-1|.|TRBV18|.
TGTGCCAGCTCATCCCCAGGGGCTGAAGCTTTCTTT
CASSSPGAEAFF
>TRBJ2-1|once|TRBV7-9|.
TGTGCCAGCAGTTTACAGGGCCTCAAAAACCATGAGCAGTTCTTC
CASSLQGLKNHEQFF
>TRBJ2-7|.|TRBV4-1|TRBD2
TGCGCCAGCAGTCCAACTAGCGGGGGATACTACGAGCAGTACTTC
CASSPTSGGYYEQYF
>TRBJ2-1|once|TRBV5-6|TRBD2
TGTGCCAGCAGCGACGGGACTAGAGGGTACAATGAGCAGTTCTTC
CASSDGTRGYNEQFF
>TRBJ1-6|once|TRBV7-9|TRBD1
TGTGCCAGCAGCTACGCCCGGACAGGGACGTATCCCCTCCACTTT
CASSYARTGTYPLHF
>TRBJ1-3|.|TRBV9|.
TGTGCCAGCAGCGTTACAGGGTCTGCAAACACCATATATTTT
CASSVTGSANTIYF
>TRBJ2-5|.|TRBV6-2/TRBV6-3|.
TGTGCCAGCAGTTACGACGGGGGGCGGGAGACCCAGTACTTC
CASSYDGGRETQYF
>TRBJ2-2|.|TRBV7-9|.
TGTGCCAGCAGCCCAAAGACAGCGAACACCGGGGAGCTGTTTTTT
CASSPKTANTGELFF
>TRBJ2-1|.|TRBV7-6|TRBD2
TGTGCCAGCAGCTTCGCCGGGACTAGCCTCAATGAGCAGTTCTTC
CASSFAGTSLNEQFF
>TRBJ1-2|.|TRBV19|.
TGTGCCAGTAGTATTACAGGTCTTAACTATGGCTACACCTTC
CASSITGLNYGYTF
>TRBJ1-6|.|TRBV30|.
TGTGCCTGGAGTGTAAGTCTGGTTTTTGGCACATCCTATAATTCACCCCTCCACTTT
CAWSVSLVFGTSYNSPLHF
>TRBJ2-1|.|TRBV4-1|TRBD2
TGCGCCAGCAGCCAAGGGTCCAGCGGGGGCTACAATGAGCAGTTCTTC
CASSQGSSGGYNEQFF
>TRBJ2-4|.|TRBV2|.
TGTGCCAGCAGCCAGGGGACCAAAAACATTCAGTACTTC
CASSQGTKNIQYF
>TRBJ1-5|.|TRBV2|.
TGTGCCAGCAACAGACGGATTAATCAGCCCCAGCATTTT
CASNRRINQPQHF
>TRBJ2-1|.|TRBV5-8|.
TGTGCCAGCAGCTACACCTTAGGGGGGGGCAATGAGCAGTTCTTC
CASSYTLGGGNEQFF
>TRBJ2-7|.|TRBV6-2/TRBV6-3|TRBD2
TGTGCCAGCAGTACCCCGGGACTAGCGGGACCTCACCCCTACGAGCAGTACTTC
CASSTPGLAGPHPYEQYF
>TRBJ2-1|.|TRBV18|TRBD2
TGTGCCAGCTCACTCTCCGGACTAGCTGGTGAGCAGTTCTTC
CASSLSGLAGEQFF
>TRBJ2-7|.|TRBV7-8|.
TGTGCCAGCAGCAGCCCTTTCGGCTCCTACGAGCAGTACTTC
CASSSPFGSYEQYF
>TRBJ1-2|.|TRBV19|.
TGTGCCAGTAGTACCCGGACAGAGACTTATGGCTACACCTTC
CASSTRTETYGYTF
>TRBJ2-5|.|TRBV11-2|TRBD2
TGTGCCAGCAGCTTGAACGGGAGGCGCCAAGAGACCCAGTACTTC
CASSLNGRRQETQYF
>TRBJ2-5|once|TRBV5-6|TRBD1
TGTGCCAGCAGCCTTACCGGGACAGAGTACTTC
CASSLTGTEYF
>TRBJ2-7|.|TRBV7-5|.
TGTGCCAAGGCGGGGTCGGAATACGAGCAGTACTTC
CAKAGSEYEQYF
>TRBJ1-3|.|TRBV3-1/TRBV3-2|.
TGTGCCAGCAGCCAAGGCGCTTCCTCTGGAAACACCATATATTTT
CASSQGASSGNTIYF
>TRBJ1-2|.|TRBV4-1|.
TGCGCCAGCAGCCAAGAGACAGGCCCTCGGTATGGCTACACCTTC
CASSQETGPRYGYTF
>TRBJ1-1|once|TRBV7-9|TRBD1
TGTGCCAGCAGCTCCCTGGACAGGTCCTCATCTGAAGCTTTCTTT
CASSSLDRSSSEAFF
>TRBJ2-1|.|TRBV19|.
TGTGCCAGTACGGCCCCGGGGTTGCCCTACAATGAGCAGTTCTTC
CASTAPGLPYNEQFF
>TRBJ2-2|once|TRBV2|TRBD1
TGTGCCAGCAGTCCACCGGGACAGGGGGTCCCCGGGGAGCTGTTTTTT
CASSPPGQGVPGELFF
>TRBJ1-2|.|TRBV29-1|TRBD1
TGCAGCGACGGACAGGGGTACGGCTACACCTTC
CSDGQGYGYTF
>TRBJ1-2|.|TRBV27|.
TGTGCCAGCAGTTTCCGGGATCTGGGCTATGGCTACACCTTC
CASSFRDLGYGYTF
>TRBJ1-3|.|TRBV6-1|.
TGTGCCAGCAGTGAACGCGCTTCGTGGGCCTACTCTGGAAACACCATATATTTT
CASSERASWAYSGNTIYF
>TRBJ2-1|.|TRBV6-5|.
TGTGCCAGCACATGGGACTTATCCTACAATGAGCAGTTCTTC
CASTWDLSYNEQFF
>TRBJ1-1|.|TRBV6-5|.
TGTGCCAGCAGTTACGCGGAAGGCACTGAAGCTTTCTTT
CASSYAEGTEAFF
>TRBJ2-7|.|TRBV7-9|.
TGTGCCAGCAGCTTAGACTTCGGGGGGCAGGGCTCCTACGAGCAGTACTTC
CASSLDFGGQGSYEQYF
>TRBJ1-5|.|TRBV21-1|.
TGTGCCAGCAGCAAAGTGGGGACAGCCTCTAATCAGCCCCAGCATTTT
CASSKVGTASNQPQHF
>TRBJ1-3|.|TRBV7-2|TRBD1
TGTGCCAGCAGCCAAGGGACAGGTGGAAACACCATATATTTT
CASSQGTGGNTIYF
>TRBJ1-2|.|TRBV29-1|TRBD1
TGCAGCGTCGCAGACAGGGGGTTATCGGGTGGCTACACCTTC
CSVADRGLSGGYTF
>TRBJ1-4|few|TRBV5-6|TRBD1
TGTGCCAGCAGCCGACAGGGGCGATACGAAAAACTGTTTTTT
CASSRQGRYEKLFF
>TRBJ1-1|.|TRBV12-5|TRBD1
TGTGCTAGTGGTTTGGTAGTGGGGGGCCGACAGGGGGACACTGAAGCTTTCTTT
CASGLVVGGRQGDTEAFF
>TRBJ1-3|.|TRBV7-2|.
TGTGCCAGCAGCTTAGATGACAGTTTTGGAAACACCATATATTTT
CASSLDDSFGNTIYF
>TRBJ1-2|.|TRBV18|.
TGTGCCAGCTCACCAGGAGCTTCCCAGTTTGGCTACACCTTC
CASSPGASQFGYTF
>TRBJ1-4|few|TRBV7-9|.
TGTGCCAGCAGCCCAAAGATAAGGATCGGGGAAAAACTGTTTTTT
CASSPKIRIGEKLFF
>TRBJ1-5|.|TRBV18|.
TGTGCCAGCTCTCGGGGAATTGATAGCAATCAGCCCCAGCATTTT
CASSRGIDSNQPQHF
>TRBJ2-2|.|TRBV25-1|.
TGTGCCAGCAGTGCTCCACCCCCGGACACCGGGGAGCTGTTTTTT
CASSAPPPDTGELFF
>TRBJ2-3|.|TRBV13|TRBD2
TGTGCCAGCAGCTTAGGCGACCTGGGGCTAGCGGGAGAGGGTTACGGCACAGATACGCAGTATTTT
CASSLGDLGLAGEGYGTDTQYF
>TRBJ1-1|.|TRBV15|.
TGTGCCACCAGCAGAGTCCGTGTAAACACTGAAGCTTTCTTT
CATSRVRVNTEAFF
>TRBJ2-1|.|TRBV4-1|TRBD2
TGCGCCAGCAGCCAAGCTCCGCGGGGGACCTACAATGAGCAGTTCTTC
CASSQAPRGTYNEQFF